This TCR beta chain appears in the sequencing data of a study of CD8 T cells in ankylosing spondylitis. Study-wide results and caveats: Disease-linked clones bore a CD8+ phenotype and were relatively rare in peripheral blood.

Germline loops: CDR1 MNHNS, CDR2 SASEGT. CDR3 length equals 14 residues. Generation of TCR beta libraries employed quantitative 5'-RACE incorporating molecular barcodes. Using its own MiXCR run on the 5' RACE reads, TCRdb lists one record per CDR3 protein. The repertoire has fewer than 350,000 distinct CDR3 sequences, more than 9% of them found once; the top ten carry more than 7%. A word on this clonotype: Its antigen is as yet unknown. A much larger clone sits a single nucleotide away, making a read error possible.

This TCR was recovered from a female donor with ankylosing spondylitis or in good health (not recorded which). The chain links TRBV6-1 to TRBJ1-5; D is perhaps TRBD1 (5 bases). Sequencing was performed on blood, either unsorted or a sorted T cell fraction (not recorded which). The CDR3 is CGSSQGRENQPQHF. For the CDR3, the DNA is TGTGGCAGCAGTCAGGGACGAGAAAATCAGCCCCAGCATTTT.